Listed below are T cell receptor beta chains from one sample, sequenced in a study of preoperative IRX-2 immunotherapy in early breast cancer. Clones were sequenced by immunoSEQ multiplex PCR, and TCRdb holds only the in-frame ones, with some missing. The profile shows around 25,000 clones, around 72% of them singletons. This specimen consisted of lymph node tissue, obtained after IRX-2 immunotherapy. These receptors originate from a human donor with breast cancer. Each CDR3 is given with its conserved first and last residue. Not all rows give a size; the values are once, few, many and, for expanded clones, a class.

clone size: NA; V gene: TRBV11-3; CDR3 length: 16; CDR3 protein: CASSLRTGASGNIIYF
clone size: NA; V gene: TRBV19; CDR3 length: 14; CDR3 protein: CASKSASSYNEQFF
clone size: NA; V gene: TRBV2; CDR3 length: 14; CDR3 protein: CASRGGGPNQPQHF
clone size: once; V gene: TRBV6-7; CDR3 length: 14; CDR3 protein: CASSYEGPGNTIYF
clone size: NA; V gene: TRBV6-8; CDR3 length: 14; CDR3 protein: CAISLGQGDQKLFF
clone size: NA; V gene: TRBV6-8; CDR3 length: 12; CDR3 protein: CASSFRDGEQYF
clone size: NA; V gene: TRBV23-1; CDR3 length: 13; CDR3 protein: CASSLSGPYEQYF
clone size: NA; V gene: TRBV6-8; CDR3 length: 16; CDR3 protein: CASSHEAQGSNQPQHF
clone size: NA; V gene: TRBV6-8; CDR3 length: 17; CDR3 protein: CASSRSGLAGGFSEQYF
clone size: few; V gene: TRBV28; CDR3 length: 14; CDR3 protein: CASSLLGRGDTQYF
clone size: NA; V gene: TRBV30; CDR3 length: 12; CDR3 protein: CAWRPGDGGYTF
clone size: NA; V gene: TRBV11-3; CDR3 length: 17; CDR3 protein: CASSPGTVLLMNTEAFF
clone size: few; V gene: TRBV11-3; CDR3 length: 14; CDR3 protein: CASSLVQGVTEAFF
clone size: NA; V gene: TRBV19; CDR3 length: 16; CDR3 protein: CASSKTDRGTYNEQFF
clone size: NA; V gene: TRBV6-4; CDR3 length: 16; CDR3 protein: CASSPWETGNTGELFF
clone size: NA; V gene: TRBV11-3; CDR3 length: 14; CDR3 protein: CASSAGGPSNEQFF
clone size: NA; V gene: TRBV6-7; CDR3 length: 17; CDR3 protein: CASSYSETGVTNEKLFF
clone size: NA; V gene: TRBV11-3; CDR3 length: 18; CDR3 protein: CASSFQGNRAGGPYEQYF
clone size: NA; V gene: TRBV6-8; CDR3 length: 12; CDR3 protein: CASKTSGRAPYF
clone size: few; V gene: TRBV28; CDR3 length: 16; CDR3 protein: CASSLRGRLPYNEQFF
clone size: NA; V gene: TRBV10-1; CDR3 length: 15; CDR3 protein: CASSPVPGQGNTIYF
clone size: NA; V gene: TRBV11-3; CDR3 length: 15; CDR3 protein: CASSLGHKGGETQYF
clone size: NA; V gene: TRBV19; CDR3 length: 16; CDR3 protein: CATHWAIPGVNYGYTF
clone size: NA; V gene: TRBV11-3; CDR3 length: 15; CDR3 protein: CASSLGLSNTGELFF
clone size: NA; V gene: TRBV19; CDR3 length: 13; CDR3 protein: CASSDREQETQYF
clone size: NA; V gene: TRBV29-1; CDR3 length: 12; CDR3 protein: CGGQESYNEQFF
clone size: NA; V gene: TRBV12-5; CDR3 length: 17; CDR3 protein: CASTNERDRGTNYGYTF
clone size: NA; V gene: TRBV6-8; CDR3 length: 16; CDR3 protein: CASSYSDSGWSYEQYF
clone size: NA; V gene: TRBV28; CDR3 length: 15; CDR3 protein: CASSLWGVTTDTQYF
clone size: NA; V gene: TRBV29-1; CDR3 length: 13; CDR3 protein: CSVEWGARETQYF
clone size: NA; V gene: TRBV11-3; CDR3 length: 14; CDR3 protein: CASSSTNSGNTIYF
clone size: once; V gene: TRBV7-1; CDR3 length: 13; CDR3 protein: CASSWALNQPQHF
clone size: NA; V gene: TRBV23-1; CDR3 length: 19; CDR3 protein: CASSQEDPDRRIFYNEQFF
clone size: NA; V gene: TRBV6-8; CDR3 length: 15; CDR3 protein: CASSSGGAGGGTQYF
clone size: NA; V gene: TRBV11-3; CDR3 length: 14; CDR3 protein: CASSLSGSSYEQYF
clone size: NA; V gene: TRBV15; CDR3 length: 15; CDR3 protein: CATSRLAGTSYEQYF
clone size: NA; V gene: TRBV7-5; CDR3 length: 15; CDR3 protein: CASSSTSGRTDTQYF